A selection of T cell receptor beta chains follows, all from one sample in a study of blood T cell repertoires in COVID-19. Sequencing used immunoSEQ multiplex PCR; TCRdb keeps in-frame clones, though not all of them. The sample has fewer than 200,000 clones, approximately 85% seen once. The material sequenced was peripheral blood. Receptors originate from a man aged 35-49 years who had recovered from COVID-19. Each CDR3 is given with its conserved first and last residue. Fields, in order: V gene, D gene, clone size, J gene, CDR3 protein, CDR3 DNA. The D gene is left open where the match is weak. Not all rows give a size; the values are once, few, many and, for expanded clones, a class.

v_gene: TRBV5-1
d_gene: -
abundance: -
j_gene: TRBJ2-3
CDR3aa: CASRLTTSTDTQYF
CDR3nt: TGCGCCAGCCGATTGACTACTAGCACAGATACGCAGTATTTT

v_gene: TRBV25-1
d_gene: -
abundance: once
j_gene: TRBJ2-5
CDR3aa: CASSGNRAETQYF
CDR3nt: TGTGCCAGCAGTGGCAACAGGGCGGAGACCCAGTACTTC

v_gene: TRBV19
d_gene: TRBD2
abundance: -
j_gene: TRBJ2-7
CDR3aa: CASSPTWTGGRDEQYF
CDR3nt: TGTGCCAGTAGCCCGACCTGGACGGGGGGGCGGGACGAGCAGTACTTC

v_gene: TRBV6-5
d_gene: TRBD1
abundance: -
j_gene: TRBJ1-5
CDR3aa: CASQSGGSGNQPQHF
CDR3nt: TGTGCCAGCCAGTCAGGGGGCTCCGGCAATCAGCCCCAGCATTTT

v_gene: TRBV27
d_gene: -
abundance: -
j_gene: TRBJ1-6
CDR3aa: CASSFSPGAGSPLHF
CDR3nt: TGTGCCAGCAGTTTTTCCCCAGGGGCAGGTTCACCCCTCCACTTT

v_gene: TRBV3-1/TRBV3-2
d_gene: -
abundance: once
j_gene: TRBJ2-5
CDR3aa: CASSQDGGLEYF
CDR3nt: TGTGCCAGCAGCCAAGATGGGGGACTGGAATACTTC

v_gene: TRBV25-1
d_gene: TRBD1
abundance: once
j_gene: TRBJ1-4
CDR3aa: CASSEWGQNEKLFF
CDR3nt: TGTGCCAGCAGTGAATGGGGACAGAATGAAAAACTGTTTTTT

v_gene: TRBV12-3/TRBV12-4
d_gene: TRBD1
abundance: -
j_gene: TRBJ2-7
CDR3aa: CASSGQGSYEQYF
CDR3nt: TGTGCCAGCAGTGGACAGGGTTCCTACGAGCAGTACTTC

v_gene: TRBV9
d_gene: -
abundance: -
j_gene: TRBJ2-1
CDR3aa: CASSPTGGVSYNEQFF
CDR3nt: TGTGCCAGCAGTCCTACAGGGGGGGTTTCCTACAATGAGCAGTTCTTC

v_gene: TRBV5-1
d_gene: -
abundance: -
j_gene: TRBJ2-7
CDR3aa: CASSLVGGSSYEQYF
CDR3nt: TGCGCCAGCAGCTTGGTTGGGGGGAGCTCCTACGAGCAGTACTTC

v_gene: TRBV19
d_gene: -
abundance: -
j_gene: TRBJ1-1
CDR3aa: CASSLQGRVTEAFF
CDR3nt: TGTGCCAGTAGTCTCCAGGGTAGGGTAACTGAAGCTTTCTTT

v_gene: TRBV7-2
d_gene: TRBD1
abundance: -
j_gene: TRBJ2-1
CDR3aa: CASRVSGTVHNEQFF
CDR3nt: TGTGCCAGCAGAGTTTCCGGGACAGTACACAATGAGCAGTTCTTC

v_gene: TRBV4-2
d_gene: TRBD1
abundance: once
j_gene: TRBJ2-1
CDR3aa: CASSTRQGMVGNNEQFF
CDR3nt: TGTGCCAGCAGCACCCGACAGGGGATGGTGGGGAACAATGAGCAGTTCTTC

v_gene: TRBV5-1
d_gene: -
abundance: -
j_gene: TRBJ1-1
CDR3aa: CASSLALTALGTEAFF
CDR3nt: TGCGCCAGCAGCTTGGCCCTGACAGCCCTGGGGACTGAAGCTTTCTTT

v_gene: TRBV6-5
d_gene: -
abundance: -
j_gene: TRBJ1-2
CDR3aa: CASRADRGLDGYTF
CDR3nt: TGTGCCAGCAGGGCCGATAGGGGGTTGGATGGCTACACCTTC

v_gene: TRBV7-8
d_gene: TRBD1
abundance: -
j_gene: TRBJ2-2
CDR3aa: CASSSKGQATNTGELFF
CDR3nt: TGTGCCAGCAGCTCAAAGGGACAGGCGACGAACACCGGGGAGCTGTTTTTT

v_gene: TRBV28
d_gene: -
abundance: -
j_gene: TRBJ1-2
CDR3aa: CASIPFGGGSGYTF
CDR3nt: TGTGCCAGCATTCCATTTGGGGGGGGCTCTGGCTACACCTTC

v_gene: TRBV28
d_gene: TRBD2
abundance: -
j_gene: TRBJ2-7
CDR3aa: CASSGTSGGEQYF
CDR3nt: TGTGCCAGCAGTGGGACTAGCGGGGGCGAGCAGTACTTC

v_gene: TRBV11-2
d_gene: -
abundance: -
j_gene: TRBJ2-3
CDR3aa: CASSLGGSDTQYF
CDR3nt: TGTGCCAGCAGCTTAGGCGGTAGCGATACGCAGTATTTT

v_gene: TRBV18
d_gene: -
abundance: -
j_gene: TRBJ1-5
CDR3aa: CASSPGLYSNQPQHF
CDR3nt: TGTGCCAGCTCACCAGGGCTGTATAGCAATCAGCCCCAGCATTTT

v_gene: TRBV4-1
d_gene: TRBD1
abundance: -
j_gene: TRBJ1-3
CDR3aa: CASSIHRGPGNTIYF
CDR3nt: TGCGCCAGCAGCATACACAGGGGACCTGGAAACACCATATATTTT

v_gene: TRBV2
d_gene: TRBD1
abundance: -
j_gene: TRBJ1-4
CDR3aa: CASSELPGTGGRNEKLFF
CDR3nt: TGTGCCAGCAGTGAACTCCCCGGGACAGGGGGCCGGAATGAAAAACTGTTTTTT

v_gene: TRBV5-1
d_gene: TRBD1
abundance: -
j_gene: TRBJ2-5
CDR3aa: CASSLGMGQGYRETQYF
CDR3nt: TGCGCCAGCAGCCTTGGAATGGGACAGGGGTATCGAGAGACCCAGTACTTC

v_gene: TRBV30
d_gene: -
abundance: -
j_gene: TRBJ2-7
CDR3aa: CAWSVWGELNEQYF
CDR3nt: TGTGCCTGGAGTGTATGGGGGGAGTTGAACGAGCAGTACTTC

v_gene: TRBV2
d_gene: TRBD2
abundance: -
j_gene: TRBJ2-7
CDR3aa: CASSAEGGPSYEQYF
CDR3nt: TGTGCCAGCAGTGCTGAGGGAGGGCCCTCCTACGAGCAGTACTTC

v_gene: TRBV11-3
d_gene: -
abundance: once
j_gene: TRBJ1-4
CDR3aa: CASLSPGGEKLFF
CDR3nt: TGTGCCAGCCTTTCCCCGGGGGGTGAAAAACTGTTTTTT

v_gene: TRBV5-1
d_gene: -
abundance: -
j_gene: TRBJ1-6
CDR3aa: CASSPIGTQNSPLHF
CDR3nt: TGCGCCAGCAGCCCCATCGGGACACAGAATTCACCCCTCCACTTT

v_gene: TRBV4-3
d_gene: -
abundance: -
j_gene: TRBJ2-4
CDR3aa: CASSQDKGTSIQYF
CDR3nt: TGCGCCAGCAGCCAAGATAAAGGGACATCAATTCAGTACTTC

v_gene: TRBV7-9
d_gene: -
abundance: once
j_gene: TRBJ1-1
CDR3aa: CASSLVSEAFF
CDR3nt: TGTGCCAGCAGCTTAGTCAGTGAAGCTTTCTTT

v_gene: TRBV24-1
d_gene: -
abundance: -
j_gene: TRBJ2-1
CDR3aa: CATSDPYNEQFF
CDR3nt: TGTGCCACCAGTGACCCGTACAATGAGCAGTTCTTC

v_gene: TRBV19
d_gene: -
abundance: -
j_gene: TRBJ2-7
CDR3aa: CASSSRSNSYEQYF
CDR3nt: TGTGCCAGTAGTTCCCGGTCCAACTCCTACGAGCAGTACTTC

v_gene: TRBV18
d_gene: -
abundance: -
j_gene: TRBJ1-1
CDR3aa: CASSPGGLTNTEAFF
CDR3nt: TGTGCCAGCTCACCAGGGGGACTGACTAACACTGAAGCTTTCTTT

v_gene: TRBV6-1
d_gene: TRBD1
abundance: -
j_gene: TRBJ2-7
CDR3aa: CASSDRQGVTYEQYF
CDR3nt: TGTGCCAGCAGTGACCGACAGGGGGTCACCTACGAGCAGTACTTC

v_gene: TRBV6-5
d_gene: TRBD2
abundance: -
j_gene: TRBJ2-7
CDR3aa: CASRGSGTRYEQYF
CDR3nt: TGTGCCAGCAGGGGTAGCGGGACTCGCTACGAGCAGTACTTC

v_gene: TRBV15
d_gene: -
abundance: -
j_gene: TRBJ2-7
CDR3aa: CATSRERGYEQYF
CDR3nt: TGTGCCACCAGCAGAGAGAGAGGCTACGAGCAGTACTTC

v_gene: TRBV5-4
d_gene: -
abundance: -
j_gene: TRBJ1-1
CDR3aa: CASSLGVEAFF
CDR3nt: TGTGCCAGCAGCTTAGGGGTCGAAGCTTTCTTT

v_gene: TRBV5-4
d_gene: TRBD1
abundance: -
j_gene: TRBJ2-1
CDR3aa: CASSGDRGLYNEQFF
CDR3nt: TGTGCCAGCAGCGGGGACAGGGGGCTTTACAATGAGCAGTTCTTC

v_gene: TRBV15
d_gene: -
abundance: -
j_gene: TRBJ2-7
CDR3aa: CATSRLAGYEQYF
CDR3nt: TGTGCCACCAGCAGGTTAGCTGGCTACGAGCAGTACTTC

v_gene: TRBV18
d_gene: TRBD1
abundance: -
j_gene: TRBJ1-2
CDR3aa: CASSPQRAKTGLGYTF
CDR3nt: TGTGCCAGCTCCCCGCAGCGAGCGAAGACAGGGCTTGGCTACACCTTC

v_gene: TRBV19
d_gene: -
abundance: few
j_gene: TRBJ1-2
CDR3aa: CASRTPGNNYGYTF
CDR3nt: TGTGCCAGTAGAACTCCGGGAAATAACTATGGCTACACCTTC

v_gene: TRBV6-2/TRBV6-3
d_gene: TRBD1
abundance: -
j_gene: TRBJ2-7
CDR3aa: CASSYETGIGGEQYF
CDR3nt: TGTGCCAGCAGTTATGAGACAGGGATCGGTGGCGAGCAGTACTTC

v_gene: TRBV9
d_gene: TRBD2
abundance: -
j_gene: TRBJ2-3
CDR3aa: CASSTSVTDTQYF
CDR3nt: TGTGCCAGCAGTACTAGCGTCACAGATACGCAGTATTTT

v_gene: TRBV4-3
d_gene: -
abundance: -
j_gene: TRBJ2-7
CDR3aa: CASSQGKAATEQYF
CDR3nt: TGCGCCAGCAGCCAAGGTAAGGCGGCGACCGAGCAGTACTTC

v_gene: TRBV7-9
d_gene: -
abundance: -
j_gene: TRBJ1-3
CDR3aa: CASSKSGGFVTIYF
CDR3nt: TGTGCCAGCAGTAAATCCGGCGGGTTTGTAACCATATATTTT

v_gene: TRBV6-2/TRBV6-3
d_gene: TRBD2
abundance: -
j_gene: TRBJ2-5
CDR3aa: CASSPVWRGVETQYF
CDR3nt: TGTGCCAGCAGCCCTGTTTGGCGGGGGGTGGAGACCCAGTACTTC

v_gene: TRBV18
d_gene: TRBD1
abundance: -
j_gene: TRBJ1-3
CDR3aa: CASSAGGASGNTIYF
CDR3nt: TGTGCCAGCTCAGCAGGGGGCGCGTCAGGAAACACCATATATTTT

v_gene: TRBV24-1
d_gene: -
abundance: -
j_gene: TRBJ2-5
CDR3aa: CATSDPRTGGRETQYF
CDR3nt: TGTGCCACCAGTGATCCCAGGACAGGAGGGAGGGAGACCCAGTACTTC

v_gene: TRBV7-2
d_gene: TRBD1
abundance: -
j_gene: TRBJ2-7
CDR3aa: CASSLLGQAYEQYF
CDR3nt: TGTGCCAGCAGCTTACTAGGACAGGCCTACGAGCAGTACTTC

v_gene: TRBV18
d_gene: -
abundance: -
j_gene: TRBJ1-1
CDR3aa: CASSPATAMNTEAFF
CDR3nt: TGTGCCAGCTCACCGGCGACAGCCATGAACACTGAAGCTTTCTTT

v_gene: TRBV6-1
d_gene: -
abundance: -
j_gene: TRBJ2-1
CDR3aa: CASSARSLAAQRDEQFF
CDR3nt: TGTGCCAGCAGTGCTAGAAGCTTAGCGGCACAACGCGATGAGCAGTTCTTC

v_gene: TRBV12-3/TRBV12-4
d_gene: -
abundance: few
j_gene: TRBJ1-1
CDR3aa: CASIRGGTEAFF
CDR3nt: TGTGCCAGCATAAGGGGGGGCACTGAAGCTTTCTTT

v_gene: TRBV12-5
d_gene: -
abundance: -
j_gene: TRBJ2-2
CDR3aa: CASGLSPNGELFF
CDR3nt: TGTGCTAGTGGTTTGTCCCCAAACGGGGAGCTGTTTTTT

v_gene: TRBV6-6
d_gene: -
abundance: -
j_gene: TRBJ1-2
CDR3aa: CASSSNGYTF
CDR3nt: TGTGCCAGCAGTTCAAATGGCTACACCTTC

v_gene: TRBV5-1
d_gene: -
abundance: -
j_gene: TRBJ1-1
CDR3aa: CASSSNSNTEAFF
CDR3nt: TGCGCCAGCAGCAGCAATTCGAACACTGAAGCTTTCTTT

v_gene: TRBV28
d_gene: -
abundance: -
j_gene: TRBJ2-1
CDR3aa: CASSLTRRYIYNEQFF
CDR3nt: TGTGCCAGCAGTTTAACCCGGAGGTACATTTACAATGAGCAGTTCTTC

v_gene: TRBV7-2
d_gene: TRBD2
abundance: -
j_gene: TRBJ2-3
CDR3aa: CASSKNPGLVADTQYF
CDR3nt: TGTGCCAGCAGCAAGAATCCGGGACTAGTAGCAGATACGCAGTATTTT

v_gene: TRBV12-3/TRBV12-4
d_gene: -
abundance: once
j_gene: TRBJ2-7
CDR3aa: CATRRQHEQYF
CDR3nt: TGTGCCACCAGGCGACAGCACGAGCAGTACTTC

v_gene: TRBV9
d_gene: -
abundance: -
j_gene: TRBJ1-2
CDR3aa: CASSVEGEGGYTF
CDR3nt: TGTGCCAGCAGCGTAGAGGGGGAGGGAGGCTACACCTTC

v_gene: TRBV30
d_gene: -
abundance: -
j_gene: TRBJ1-6
CDR3aa: CAWSYGSEPSTPLHF
CDR3nt: TGTGCCTGGAGTTATGGGTCGGAGCCGTCCACACCCCTCCACTTT